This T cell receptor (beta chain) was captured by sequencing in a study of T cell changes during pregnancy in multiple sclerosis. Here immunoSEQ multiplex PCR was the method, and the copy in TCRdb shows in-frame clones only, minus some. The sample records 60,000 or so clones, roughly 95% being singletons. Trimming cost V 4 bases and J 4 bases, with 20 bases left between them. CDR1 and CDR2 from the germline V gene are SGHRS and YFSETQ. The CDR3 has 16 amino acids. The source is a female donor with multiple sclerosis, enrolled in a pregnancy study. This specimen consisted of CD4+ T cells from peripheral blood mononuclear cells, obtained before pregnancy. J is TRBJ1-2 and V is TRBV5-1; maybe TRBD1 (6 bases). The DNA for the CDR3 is TGCGCCAGCAGCCGCTTAGGGGGGGCAGAGACCTATGGCTACACCTTC. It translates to CASSRLGGAETYGYTF.